The TCR beta chain described here comes from a study of blood T cell repertoires in COVID-19 (TCRdb year 2020). Regarding the study in general: Collaborator samples came from the United States, Italy and Spain and covered acute and convalescent phases of COVID-19. The prospective study material was composed of cDNA or gDNA derived from T cells, B-cell-depleted T cells, or PBMCs. Subjects who had been exposed to COVID-19, were actively infected with it, or had recovered from it provided the deeply sampled blood TCRbeta repertoires that made up the dataset. The repertoires were released in a freely available public database meant as a resource for research on the immune response to SARS-CoV-2. Samples came from the ongoing ImmuneRACE study (first 160 participants) plus 1,254 subjects from 6 global collaborators. Nearly every sample came with metadata listing a de-identified subject ID, COVID-19 status, age in years and sex. Where available, HLA class I and class II types were obtained from metadata supplied by the sample provider rather than from assay-based typing. General findings and caveats noted by the study authors: Clinical and demographic metadata were provided uncurated, with the amount varying by source and participant.

Sequences SNHLY (CDR1) and FYNNEI (CDR2) are obtained from the germline V gene. V and J lose 6 bases and 3 bases, and a span of 15 bases separates them. The CDR3, cysteine through phenylalanine, is 15 amino acids long. The kept DNA is CDR3 alone, 45 bases in frame from the first base. The immunoSEQ Assay, a bias-controlled multiplex PCR, was used to amplify TCRbeta CDR3 regions from genomic DNA. Per the source publication's procedure: The number of nucleated cells in each sample was estimated by amplification of reference gene primers within the assay. To quantify the absolute abundance of each unique TCRbeta CDR3 rearrangement, sequence reads were collapsed and filtered. For each sample, productive Simpson clonality was calculated as the square root of Simpson's diversity index across productive rearrangements. Sourced from immuneACCESS, this table was stored by TCRdb with only in-frame sequences that have V and J called. A share of the clones is absent; for the studies checked, an unresolved V gene accounts for under half, and the remainder has no known explanation. V, J and clone size reflect that table, while D and trimming were determined from the DNA. The sample includes fewer than 200,000 clones, with around 87% observed a single time. The ten largest account for less than 3% of the sample.

Details on this clone: No cognate antigen has been identified for it. One base away there is no much larger clone; base qualities are not given.

Collaborating institutions collected whole blood in K2EDTA tubes following their own protocols. Collaborator samples were shipped for TCRbeta analysis as frozen whole blood, isolated PBMCs, or DNA extracted from either sample type. Material: peripheral blood. In this chain, TRBV2 is recombined with TRBJ1-5, and perhaps TRBD1 as D gene, on 5 matching bases. The receptor comes from a man in his forties with active or convalescent COVID-19. CDR3 reads: CASRRGGAVNQPQHF. The DNA is TGTGCCAGCAGGAGGGGAGGGGCCGTCAATCAGCCCCAGCATTTT.